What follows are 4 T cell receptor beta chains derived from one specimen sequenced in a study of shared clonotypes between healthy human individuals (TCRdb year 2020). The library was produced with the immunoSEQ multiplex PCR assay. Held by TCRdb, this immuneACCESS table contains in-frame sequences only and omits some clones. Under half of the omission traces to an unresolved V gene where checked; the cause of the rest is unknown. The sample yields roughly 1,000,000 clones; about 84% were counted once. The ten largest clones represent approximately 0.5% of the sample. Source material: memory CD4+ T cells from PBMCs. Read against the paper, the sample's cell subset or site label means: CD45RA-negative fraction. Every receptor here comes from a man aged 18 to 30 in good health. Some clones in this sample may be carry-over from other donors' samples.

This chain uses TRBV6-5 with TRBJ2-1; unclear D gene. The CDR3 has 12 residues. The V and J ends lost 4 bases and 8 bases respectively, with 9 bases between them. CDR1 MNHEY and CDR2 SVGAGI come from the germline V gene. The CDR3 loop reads CASSSTVYEQFF. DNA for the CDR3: TGTGCCAGCAGTTCTACGGTCTATGAGCAGTTCTTC.

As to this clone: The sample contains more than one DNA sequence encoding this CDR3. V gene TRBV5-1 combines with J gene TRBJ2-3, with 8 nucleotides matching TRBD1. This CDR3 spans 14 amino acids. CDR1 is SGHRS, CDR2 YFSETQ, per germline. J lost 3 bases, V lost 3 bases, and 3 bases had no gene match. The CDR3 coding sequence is TGCGCCAGCAGCTCCGACAGGGGAACAGATACGCAGTATTTT. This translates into CASSSDRGTDTQYF.

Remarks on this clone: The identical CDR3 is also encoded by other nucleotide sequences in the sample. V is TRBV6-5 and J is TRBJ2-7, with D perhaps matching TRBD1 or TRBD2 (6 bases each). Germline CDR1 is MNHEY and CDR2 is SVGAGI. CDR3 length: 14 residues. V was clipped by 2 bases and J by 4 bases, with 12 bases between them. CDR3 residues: CASSYGRGGYEQYF. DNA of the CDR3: TGTGCCAGCAGTTACGGTAGAGGGGGGTACGAGCAGTACTTC.

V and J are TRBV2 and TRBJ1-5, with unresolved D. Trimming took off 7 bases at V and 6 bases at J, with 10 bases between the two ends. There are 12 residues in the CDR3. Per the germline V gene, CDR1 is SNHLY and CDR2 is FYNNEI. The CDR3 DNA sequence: TGTGCCAGCAATGATCGGGGTCAGCCCCAGCATTTT. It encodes CASNDRGQPQHF.